The clone carrying this TCR beta chain was seen many times. Its antigen remains unidentified. A read error may produce the germline difference seen at one junction end. The data were taken from a study of CD8 T cells in ankylosing spondylitis. Molecular-barcoded quantitative 5'-RACE produced these TCR beta libraries. TCRdb called the 5' RACE reads again in MiXCR, with one record for every CDR3 protein. The repertoire holds 300,000 to 350,000 distinct CDR3 sequences, about 9.9% seen once, with about a tenth in the top ten. There are 11 residues in the CDR3. Germline-derived CDR1 and CDR2 are SGHRS and YFSETQ. General study results and limits: Ankylosing spondylitis blood seemed to carry a telltale TCR beta motif made of eight or nine highly homologous variants.

Sequencing was done on a sample of blood, either unsorted or a sorted T cell fraction (not recorded which). The rearrangement links TRBV5-1 to TRBJ1-1; D possibly corresponds to TRBD1 (5 bases). The sequence was collected from a female donor with ankylosing spondylitis or in good health (not recorded which). CDR3 nucleotide sequence: TGCGCCAGCAGCTTGGACCGGGACCTTAGGTTT. As protein: CASSLDRDLRF. Drawing the rest from reference TRBV5-1 and TRBJ1-1, the complete variable domain is KAGVTQTPRYLIKTRGQQVTLSCSPISGHRSVSWYQQTPGQGLQFLFEYFSETQRNKGNFPGRFSGRQFSNSRSEMNVSTLELGDSALYLCASSLDRDLRFGQGTRLTVV.